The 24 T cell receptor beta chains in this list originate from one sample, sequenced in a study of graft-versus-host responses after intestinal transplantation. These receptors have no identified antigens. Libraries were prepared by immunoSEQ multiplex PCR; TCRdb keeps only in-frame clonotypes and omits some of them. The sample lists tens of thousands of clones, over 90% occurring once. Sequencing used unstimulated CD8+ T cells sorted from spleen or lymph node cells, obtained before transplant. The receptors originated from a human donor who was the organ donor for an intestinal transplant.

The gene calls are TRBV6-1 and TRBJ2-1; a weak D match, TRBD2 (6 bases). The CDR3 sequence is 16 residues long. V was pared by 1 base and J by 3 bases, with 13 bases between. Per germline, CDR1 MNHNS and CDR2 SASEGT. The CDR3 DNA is TGTGCCAGCAGTGAAGATAGCGGAAACTACTACAATGAGCAGTTCTTC. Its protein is CASSEDSGNYYNEQFF.

The CDR3 here is CASRLVGWWDDEQFF. CDR3 sequence (DNA): TGCGCCAGCCGGTTAGTCGGGTGGTGGGACGATGAGCAGTTCTTC. The chain uses TRBV5-1 and TRBJ2-1, with D possibly called TRBD1 or TRBD2 (5 bases each). This CDR3 spans 15 amino acids. Germline CDR1 reads SGHRS; CDR2 reads YFSETQ. Between the trimmed V and J ends, which lost 7 bases and 8 bases, there was a span of 22 bases. The variable domain in full, completed from reference TRBV5-1 and TRBJ2-1, reads KAGVTQTPRYLIKTRGQQVTLSCSPISGHRSVSWYQQTPGQGLQFLFEYFSETQRNKGNFPGRFSGRQFSNSRSEMNVSTLELGDSALYLCASRLVGWWDDEQFFGPGTRLTVL.

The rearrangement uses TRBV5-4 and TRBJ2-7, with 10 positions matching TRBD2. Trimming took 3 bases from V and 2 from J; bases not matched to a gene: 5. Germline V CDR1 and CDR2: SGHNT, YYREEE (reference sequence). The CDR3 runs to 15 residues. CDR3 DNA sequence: TGTGCCAGCAGCTCTCAAGCGGGAGGGCCCTACGAGCAGTACTTC. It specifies CASSSQAGGPYEQYF.

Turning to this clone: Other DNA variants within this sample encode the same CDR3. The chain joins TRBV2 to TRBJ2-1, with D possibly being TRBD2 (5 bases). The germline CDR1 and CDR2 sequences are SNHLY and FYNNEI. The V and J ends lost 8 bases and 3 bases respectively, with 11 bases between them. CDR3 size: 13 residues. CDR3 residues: CASRGRGYNEQFF. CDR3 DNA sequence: TGTGCCAGCCGGGGTCGGGGCTACAATGAGCAGTTCTTC.

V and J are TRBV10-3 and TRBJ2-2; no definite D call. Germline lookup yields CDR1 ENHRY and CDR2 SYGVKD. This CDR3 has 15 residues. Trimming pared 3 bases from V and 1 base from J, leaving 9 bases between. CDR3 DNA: TGTGCCATCAGTGATAGGGTAATGAACACCGGGGAGCTGTTTTTT. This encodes CAISDRVMNTGELFF.

The CDR3 DNA reads TGCGCCAGCAGCCAAGCTCCTTTGAGTAGCACAGATACGCAGTATTTT. The encoded protein is CASSQAPLSSTDTQYF. V and J are TRBV4-3 and TRBJ2-3; D unclear. Germline-derived CDR1 and CDR2 are LGHNA and YSLEER. The CDR3 extends over 16 amino acids. V lost 1 base to trimming and J lost 0 bases, with 11 bases between them.

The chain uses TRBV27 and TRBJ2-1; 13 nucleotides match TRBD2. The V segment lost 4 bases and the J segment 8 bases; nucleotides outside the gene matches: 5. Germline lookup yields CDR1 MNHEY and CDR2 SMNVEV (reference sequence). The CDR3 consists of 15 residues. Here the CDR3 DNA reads TGTGCCAGCAGTTATGGGACTAGCGGGAAGTATGAGCAGTTCTTC. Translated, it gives CASSYGTSGKYEQFF.

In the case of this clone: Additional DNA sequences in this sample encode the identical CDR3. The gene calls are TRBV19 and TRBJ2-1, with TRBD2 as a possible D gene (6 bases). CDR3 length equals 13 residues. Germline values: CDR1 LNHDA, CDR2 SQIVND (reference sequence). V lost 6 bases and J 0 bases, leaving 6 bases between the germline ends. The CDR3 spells CASSGSSYNEQFF. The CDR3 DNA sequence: TGTGCCAGTAGCGGGAGCTCCTACAATGAGCAGTTCTTC.

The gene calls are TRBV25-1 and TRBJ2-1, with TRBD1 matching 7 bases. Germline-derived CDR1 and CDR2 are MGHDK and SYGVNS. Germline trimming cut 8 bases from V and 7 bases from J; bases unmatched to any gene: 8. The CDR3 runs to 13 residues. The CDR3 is CASAADRPNEQFF. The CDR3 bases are TGTGCCAGCGCCGCGGACAGGCCTAATGAGCAGTTCTTC.

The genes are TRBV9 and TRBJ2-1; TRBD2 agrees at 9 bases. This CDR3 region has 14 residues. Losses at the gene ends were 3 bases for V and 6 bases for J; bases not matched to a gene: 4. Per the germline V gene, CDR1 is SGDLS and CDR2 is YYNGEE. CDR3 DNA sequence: TGTGCCAGCAGCGGCGGGGGGGAGGTCAATGAGCAGTTCTTC. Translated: CASSGGGEVNEQFF.

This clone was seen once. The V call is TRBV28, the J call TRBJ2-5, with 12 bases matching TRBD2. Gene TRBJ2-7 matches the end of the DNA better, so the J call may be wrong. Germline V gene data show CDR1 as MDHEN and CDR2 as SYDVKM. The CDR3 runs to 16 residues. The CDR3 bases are TGTGCCAGCCAGACTAGCGGGGGCGGACCACAATACGAGCAGTACTTC. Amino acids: CASQTSGGGPQYEQYF.

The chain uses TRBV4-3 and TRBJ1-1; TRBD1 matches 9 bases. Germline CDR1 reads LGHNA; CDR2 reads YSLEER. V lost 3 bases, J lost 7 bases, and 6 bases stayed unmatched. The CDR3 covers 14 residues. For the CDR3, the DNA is TGCGCCAGCAGCCAGTGGACAGGGGTAGTTGAAGCTTTCTTT. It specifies CASSQWTGVVEAFF.

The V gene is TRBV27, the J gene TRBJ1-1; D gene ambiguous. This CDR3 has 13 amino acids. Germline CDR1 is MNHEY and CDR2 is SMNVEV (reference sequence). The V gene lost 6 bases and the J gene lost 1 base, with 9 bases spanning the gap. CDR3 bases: TGTGCCAGCAGGCCAAACGGGAACACTGAAGCTTTCTTT. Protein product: CASRPNGNTEAFF.

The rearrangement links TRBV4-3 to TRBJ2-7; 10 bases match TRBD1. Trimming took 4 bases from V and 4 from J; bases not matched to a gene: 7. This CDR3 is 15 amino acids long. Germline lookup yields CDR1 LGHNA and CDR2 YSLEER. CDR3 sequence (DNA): TGCGCCAGCAGCCTCGGCCGGACAGGGGGGTACGAGCAGTACTTC. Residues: CASSLGRTGGYEQYF.

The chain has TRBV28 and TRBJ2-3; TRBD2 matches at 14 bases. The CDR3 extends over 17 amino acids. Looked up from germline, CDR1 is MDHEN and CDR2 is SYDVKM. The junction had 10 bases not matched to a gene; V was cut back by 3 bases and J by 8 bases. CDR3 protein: CASSFDTGLAGDGTQYF. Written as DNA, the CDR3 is TGTGCCAGCAGTTTTGATACGGGACTAGCGGGAGATGGTACGCAGTATTTT.

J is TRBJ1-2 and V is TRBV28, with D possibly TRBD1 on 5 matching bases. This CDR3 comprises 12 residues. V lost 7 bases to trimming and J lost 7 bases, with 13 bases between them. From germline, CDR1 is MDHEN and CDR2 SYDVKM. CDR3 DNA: TGTGCCAGCACTCCTACCGGGGGTGGCTACACCTTC. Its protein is CASTPTGGGYTF.

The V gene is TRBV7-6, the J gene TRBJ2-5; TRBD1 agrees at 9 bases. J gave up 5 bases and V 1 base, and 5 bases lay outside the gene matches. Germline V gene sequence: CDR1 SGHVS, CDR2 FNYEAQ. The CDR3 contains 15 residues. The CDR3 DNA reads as TGTGCCAGCAGCTTAGGGTCGACAGGGGGTGAGACCCAGTACTTC. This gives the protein CASSLGSTGGETQYF.

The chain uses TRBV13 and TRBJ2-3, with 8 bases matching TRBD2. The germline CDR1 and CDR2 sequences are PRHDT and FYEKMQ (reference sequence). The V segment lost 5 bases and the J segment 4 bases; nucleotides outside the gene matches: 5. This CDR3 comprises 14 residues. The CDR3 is CASSLSGNADTQYF. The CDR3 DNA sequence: TGTGCCAGCAGCCTTAGCGGGAACGCAGATACGCAGTATTTT.

The CDR3 sequence is CASSWDSERAFF. The CDR3 nucleotides are TGTGCCAGCAGCTGGGACAGCGAAAGGGCTTTCTTT. This chain connects TRBV7-9 to TRBJ1-1; 7 bases agree with TRBD1. CDR1 is SEHNR, CDR2 FQNEAQ, per germline (reference sequence). The CDR3 is 12 amino acids. J gave up 11 bases and V 4 bases, and 7 bases lay outside the gene matches.

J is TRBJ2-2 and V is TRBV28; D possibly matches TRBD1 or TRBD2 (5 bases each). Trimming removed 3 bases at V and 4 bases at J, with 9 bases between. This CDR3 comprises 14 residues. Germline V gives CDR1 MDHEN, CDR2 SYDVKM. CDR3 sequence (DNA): TGTGCCAGCAGTTTTGGGGACGGCACCGGGGAGCTGTTTTTT. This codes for CASSFGDGTGELFF.

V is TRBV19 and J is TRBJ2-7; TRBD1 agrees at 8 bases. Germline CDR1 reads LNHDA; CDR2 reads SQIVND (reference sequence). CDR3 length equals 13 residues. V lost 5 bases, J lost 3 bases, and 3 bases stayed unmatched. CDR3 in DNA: TGTGCCAGTAGTTACGGACAGGGCTACGAGCAGTACTTC. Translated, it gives CASSYGQGYEQYF.

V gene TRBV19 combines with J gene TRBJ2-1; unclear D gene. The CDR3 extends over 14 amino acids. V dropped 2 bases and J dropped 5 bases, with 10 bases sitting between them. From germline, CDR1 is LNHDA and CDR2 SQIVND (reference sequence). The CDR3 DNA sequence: TGTGCCAGTAGTATAAGTCTATTTAACAATGAGCAGTTCTTC. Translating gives CASSISLFNNEQFF.

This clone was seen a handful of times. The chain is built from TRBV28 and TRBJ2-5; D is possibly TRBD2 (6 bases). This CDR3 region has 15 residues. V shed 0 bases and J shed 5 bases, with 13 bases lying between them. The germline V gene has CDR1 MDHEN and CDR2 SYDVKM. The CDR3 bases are TGTGCCAGCAGTTTATGGTCGGGAGTAGGGGAGACCCAGTACTTC. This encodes CASSLWSGVGETQYF.

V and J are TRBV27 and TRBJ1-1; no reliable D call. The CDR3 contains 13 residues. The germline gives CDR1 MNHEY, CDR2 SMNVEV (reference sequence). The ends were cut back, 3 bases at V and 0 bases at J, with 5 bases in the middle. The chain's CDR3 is CASSFVVNTEAFF. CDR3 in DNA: TGTGCCAGCAGTTTTGTAGTGAACACTGAAGCTTTCTTT.